This T cell receptor (beta chain) was documented in a study of T cell changes during pregnancy in multiple sclerosis. Produced via immunoSEQ multiplex PCR; TCRdb's table is partial and in-frame only. The sample shows fewer than 20,000 clones, approximately 85% of them seen only once. This receptor was taken from a female donor in good health, enrolled as a control in a pregnancy study. This material consisted of CD8+ T cells from peripheral blood mononuclear cells, taken after pregnancy.

The CDR3 sequence: CASSERDNSPLHF. The CDR3 DNA reads TGTGCCAGCAGTGAGCGGGATAATTCACCCCTCCACTTT. The chain uses TRBV6-1 and TRBJ1-6; D gene ambiguous. The CDR3 is 13 amino acids. Trimming left V 3 bases short and J 5 bases short, with 5 bases between. Germline V gene data show CDR1 as MNHNS and CDR2 as SASEGT.